This T cell receptor (beta chain) is from a study of graft-versus-host responses after intestinal transplantation. As concerns this clone: The antigen is not known.

Points from the study as a whole: Among circulating GvH clones, peak levels were associated with early post-transplant declines in HvG clones.

Measured with immunoSEQ multiplex PCR; TCRdb has only the in-frame clones, and not every one. The data hold tens of thousands of clones, with roughly nine tenths observed a single time. CDR3 size: 13 residues. V dropped 5 bases and J dropped 3 bases, with 8 bases sitting between them. Germline loops: CDR1 LNHNV, CDR2 YYDKDF (reference sequence). Sequenced material: unstimulated CD4+ T cells sorted from spleen or lymph node cells, taken before intestinal transplant. This rearrangement joins TRBV15 to TRBJ1-3; no clear D. The source of this sequence is a human donor who received an intestinal transplant. CDR3 protein: CATSPNGGNTIYF. In DNA, the CDR3 is TGTGCCACCAGCCCGAACGGTGGAAACACCATATATTTT.